Listed below are T cell receptor beta chains from one sample, sequenced in a study of T cells in localized non-small cell lung cancer. TCRdb's copy holds only in-frame clones and misses some; the assay was immunoSEQ multiplex PCR. The table lists around 4,400 clones, approximately 30% of them singletons. The input for sequencing was lung tumor tissue, taken before any cancer treatment. The receptor source for this set is a man between 40 and 70 years old with stage II lung adenocarcinoma. CDR3s include the opening cysteine and the closing phenylalanine or tryptophan. A D gene is named only where the DNA matches it firmly. Expanded clones are given a class, and other clones once, few, many or no size at all.

TRBJ2-5	TRBV25-1	-	-	CASSEYRREETQYF	TGTGCCAGCAGTGAATATCGGAGGGAAGAGACCCAGTACTTC
TRBJ2-1	TRBV11-3	-	TRBD2	CASSPSSGSNYNEQFF	TGTGCCAGCAGCCCGTCCAGCGGGAGTAACTACAATGAGCAGTTCTTC
TRBJ2-4	TRBV28	medium-sized	TRBD2	CASNSETGTSFGIQYF	TGTGCCAGCAATTCCGAAACCGGGACTAGCTTTGGCATTCAGTACTTC
TRBJ1-5	TRBV28	-	-	CASSPDRGSNQPQHF	TGTGCCAGCAGTCCGGACAGAGGCAGCAATCAGCCCCAGCATTTT
TRBJ1-2	TRBV11-3	medium-sized	-	CASSRRGWSDGYTF	TGTGCCAGCAGCCGCCGGGGGTGGTCGGATGGCTACACCTTC
TRBJ2-7	TRBV29-1	-	-	CSAQRNSYEQYF	TGCAGCGCGCAGCGGAACTCCTACGAGCAGTACTTC
TRBJ2-2	TRBV9	medium-sized	-	CASSGGYTGELFF	TGTGCCAGCAGCGGCGGATACACCGGGGAGCTGTTTTTT
TRBJ2-7	TRBV19	-	-	CASTSPRGNEQYF	TGTGCCAGTACTTCCCCCAGGGGCAACGAGCAGTACTTC
TRBJ2-1	TRBV6-8	few	-	CASSDSGQGTVNEQFF	TGTGCCAGCAGTGACTCTGGGCAGGGCACAGTCAATGAGCAGTTCTTC
TRBJ2-2	TRBV19	-	TRBD2	CASRGLAGKNTGELFF	TGTGCCAGTAGAGGACTAGCGGGGAAGAACACCGGGGAGCTGTTTTTT
TRBJ1-2	TRBV11-3	-	-	CASSLGPTVPGYTF	TGTGCCAGCAGCTTAGGTCCGACGGTCCCTGGCTACACCTTC
TRBJ2-2	TRBV9	medium-sized	TRBD1	CASSTGQTPRSKRLTGELFF	TGTGCCAGCAGCACGGGACAGACCCCGCGGAGCAAAAGGCTCACCGGGGAGCTGTTTTTT
TRBJ2-3	TRBV11-3	-	-	CASSLEWGSDTQYF	TGTGCCAGCAGCTTGGAGTGGGGATCAGATACGCAGTATTTT
TRBJ2-2	TRBV28	medium-sized	-	CASRTGNTGELFF	TGTGCCAGCAGGACAGGGAACACCGGGGAGCTGTTTTTT
TRBJ1-5	TRBV28	-	-	CASKPGGNQPQHF	TGTGCCAGCAAACCCGGGGGCAATCAGCCCCAGCATTTT
TRBJ1-3	TRBV30	-	-	CAWSSVGMSSGNTIYF	TGTGCCTGGAGCTCCGTAGGGATGAGCTCTGGAAACACCATATATTTT
TRBJ1-4	TRBV11-3	few	-	CASSDGQPNEKLFF	TGTGCCAGCAGCGATGGACAGCCTAATGAAAAACTGTTTTTT
TRBJ2-2	TRBV6-8	few	-	CASSSLQVTGELFF	TGTGCCAGCAGTTCCCTACAGGTCACCGGGGAGCTGTTTTTT
TRBJ2-7	TRBV5-1	few	-	CASSLTGTAYEQYF	TGCGCCAGCAGCCTGACCGGGACTGCATACGAGCAGTACTTC
TRBJ2-3	TRBV7-1	few	-	CASSLETGVAQYF	TGTGCCAGCAGCTTAGAGACTGGCGTTGCGCAGTATTTT
TRBJ1-2	TRBV11-3	-	TRBD1	CASNGEGQGAYYGYTF	TGTGCCAGCAACGGGGAGGGGCAGGGGGCCTACTATGGCTACACCTTC
TRBJ2-2	TRBV11-3	-	-	CASSPGVNTGELFF	TGTGCCAGCAGCCCCGGGGTGAACACCGGGGAGCTGTTTTTT
TRBJ2-1	TRBV6-8	few	-	CASRIPVWGESSYNEQFF	TGTGCCAGCCGCATCCCTGTATGGGGGGAAAGCTCCTACAATGAGCAGTTCTTC
TRBJ2-7	TRBV9	-	TRBD2	CASSVDAGVYEQYF	TGTGCCAGCAGCGTAGATGCGGGAGTCTACGAGCAGTACTTC
TRBJ2-1	TRBV10-3	-	TRBD2	CASASGNYNEQFF	TGTGCCAGCGCTAGCGGGAACTACAATGAGCAGTTCTTC
TRBJ1-2	TRBV11-3	medium-sized	-	CASSFGGYPTSDGYTF	TGTGCCAGCAGCTTTGGGGGCTACCCGACTTCGGATGGCTACACCTTC
TRBJ1-3	TRBV12-5	-	-	CASGTLRNTIYF	TGTGCCAGCGGGACGTTGCGGAACACCATATATTTT
TRBJ2-1	TRBV15	few	-	CATSRDRAGGDNEQFF	TGTGCCACCAGCAGAGACAGAGCGGGTGGCGACAATGAGCAGTTCTTC
TRBJ1-5	TRBV19	-	-	CASSDPGAVPRQPQHF	TGTGCCAGTAGTGACCCCGGGGCAGTGCCACGTCAGCCCCAGCATTTT
TRBJ1-1	TRBV28	large	-	CASRGGLLNTEAFF	TGTGCCAGCCGAGGAGGCCTTTTGAACACTGAAGCTTTCTTT
TRBJ1-2	TRBV6-8	few	-	CAISGRRGGGYTF	TGTGCCATCAGTGGTCGGAGGGGCGGGGGCTACACCTTC
TRBJ1-2	TRBV28	-	-	CASSASLQYGYTF	TGTGCCAGCAGTGCCTCCCTACAGTATGGCTACACCTTC
TRBJ1-4	TRBV19	few	TRBD1	CASSERTGGSNEKLFF	TGTGCCAGTAGTGAAAGGACAGGGGGTTCTAATGAAAAACTGTTTTTT
TRBJ1-2	TRBV28	-	-	CASSLEGTMYGYTF	TGTGCCAGCAGTTTAGAGGGGACGATGTATGGCTACACCTTC
TRBJ2-2	TRBV30	-	TRBD1	CAWSGTGGNRELFF	TGTGCCTGGAGCGGGACAGGGGGAAACCGGGAGCTGTTTTTT
TRBJ2-5	TRBV7-7	-	TRBD1	CASSGTARGLIRETQYF	TGTGCCAGCAGCGGAACGGCCAGGGGGCTTATTAGGGAGACCCAGTACTTC
TRBJ2-6	TRBV7-5	-	-	CASSDETSGANVLTF	TGTGCCAGCAGCGACGAAACTTCTGGGGCCAACGTCCTGACTTTC
TRBJ2-7	TRBV10-2	-	-	CASSAQVPVLEQYF	TGCGCCAGCAGTGCACAGGTACCTGTCCTCGAGCAGTACTTC
TRBJ2-1	TRBV6-8	-	TRBD2	CASSPGLGEQFF	TGTGCCAGCAGCCCAGGACTAGGTGAGCAGTTCTTC
TRBJ1-1	TRBV6-8	few	-	CASSRDLNTEAFF	TGTGCCAGCAGTCGGGATCTGAACACTGAAGCTTTCTTT
TRBJ1-1	TRBV11-3	few	-	CASSFYSDSKTEAFF	TGTGCCAGCAGCTTTTATAGCGACTCTAAAACTGAAGCTTTCTTT
TRBJ2-3	TRBV18	-	-	CASSLDRTLTDTQYF	TGTGCCAGCTCACTTGACAGGACCCTCACAGATACGCAGTATTTT
TRBJ2-7	TRBV11-3	few	-	CASSPPGTSYEQYF	TGTGCCAGCAGCCCACCCGGGACAAGCTACGAGCAGTACTTC
TRBJ2-2	TRBV12-1	-	-	CASSSWGSTGELFF	TGTGCCAGCAGCTCCTGGGGGTCCACCGGGGAGCTGTTTTTT
TRBJ2-7	TRBV7-2	-	TRBD1	CASRRGPLNEQYF	TGTGCCAGCAGGAGGGGGCCGTTGAACGAGCAGTACTTC